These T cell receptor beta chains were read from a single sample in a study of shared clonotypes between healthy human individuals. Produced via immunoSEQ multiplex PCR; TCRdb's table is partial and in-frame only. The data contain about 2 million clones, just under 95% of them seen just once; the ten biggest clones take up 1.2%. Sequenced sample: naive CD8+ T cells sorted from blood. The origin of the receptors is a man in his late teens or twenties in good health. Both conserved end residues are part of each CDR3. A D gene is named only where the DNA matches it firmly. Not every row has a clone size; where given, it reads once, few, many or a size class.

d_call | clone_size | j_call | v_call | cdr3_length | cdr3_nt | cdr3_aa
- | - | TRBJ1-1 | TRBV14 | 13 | TGTGCCAGCAGCCAAGCACTTTGGCGTGAAGCTTTCTTT | CASSQALWREAFF
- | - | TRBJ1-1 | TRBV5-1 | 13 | TGCGCCAGCAGCTTGGACGTGGCAGTTGAAGCTTTCTTT | CASSLDVAVEAFF
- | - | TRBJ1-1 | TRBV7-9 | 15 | TGTGCCAGCAGCTCTCCCGGGGAATGGAACGGTGAAGCTTTCTTT | CASSSPGEWNGEAFF
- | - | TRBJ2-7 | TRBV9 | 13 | TGTGCCAGCAGCGTGGGAAACACCTACGAGCAGTACTTC | CASSVGNTYEQYF
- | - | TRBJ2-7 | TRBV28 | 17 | TGTGCCAGCAGTTTGGGGACCAACTCGCGGGCTGACTACGAGCAGTACTTC | CASSLGTNSRADYEQYF
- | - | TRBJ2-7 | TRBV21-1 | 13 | TGTGCCAGCAGTGACAGGGGAAACTACGAGCAGTACTTC | CASSDRGNYEQYF
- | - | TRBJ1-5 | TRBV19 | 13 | TGTGCCAGTACAGGGCCCCTAAATCAGCCCCAGCATTTT | CASTGPLNQPQHF
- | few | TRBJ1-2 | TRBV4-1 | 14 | TGCGCCAGCAGCCAAGCAGGGAGCACCTATGGCTACACCTTC | CASSQAGSTYGYTF
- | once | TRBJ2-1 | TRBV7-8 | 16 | TGTGCCAGCAGCTTAGCCACCCTTGGGTACTACAATGAGCAGTTCTTC | CASSLATLGYYNEQFF
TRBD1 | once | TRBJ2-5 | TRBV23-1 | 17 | TGCGCCAGCAGTCACTATAGGACAGGGCACTCCCTCGAGACCCAGTACTTC | CASSHYRTGHSLETQYF
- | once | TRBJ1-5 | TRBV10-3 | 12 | TGTGCCGCCAGGGGTAGCAATCAGCCCCAGCATTTT | CAARGSNQPQHF
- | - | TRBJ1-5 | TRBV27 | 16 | TGTGCCAGCAGTTTAGGGGGGGCTTATAGCAATCAGCCCCAGCATTTT | CASSLGGAYSNQPQHF
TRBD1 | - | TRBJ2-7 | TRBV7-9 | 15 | TGTGCCAGCAGCTTAGTGCAGGGGGTCTCCTACGAGCAGTACTTC | CASSLVQGVSYEQYF
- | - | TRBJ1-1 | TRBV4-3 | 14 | TGCGCCAGCAGCCAAGATCCCGAGTCCGACCTGGCTTTCTTT | CASSQDPESDLAFF
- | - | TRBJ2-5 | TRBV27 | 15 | TGTGCCAGCAGCCTACGAGGACAGTCATGGGAGACCCAGTACTTC | CASSLRGQSWETQYF
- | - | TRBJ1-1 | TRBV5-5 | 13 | TGTGCCAGCAGCTTAGACATAACCACTGAAGCTTTCTTT | CASSLDITTEAFF
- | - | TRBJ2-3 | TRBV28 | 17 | TGTGCCAGCAGGGGGGTCCGGTTTTCTTCTAGCACAGATACGCAGTATTTT | CASRGVRFSSSTDTQYF
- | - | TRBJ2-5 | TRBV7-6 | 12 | TGTGCCAGCAGCCCCCTCGCGGAGACCCAGTACTTC | CASSPLAETQYF
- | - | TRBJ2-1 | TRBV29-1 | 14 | TGCAGCGTTGAATTACATCAGGGCCTCAATGAGCAGTTCTTC | CSVELHQGLNEQFF
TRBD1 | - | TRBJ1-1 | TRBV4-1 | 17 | TGCGCCAGCAGCCCCGGAGCGGCAGGGGGAATGAACACTGAAGCTTTCTTT | CASSPGAAGGMNTEAFF
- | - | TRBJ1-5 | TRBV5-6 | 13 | TGTGCCAGCAGCTTTGAGGGAGATCAGCCCCAGCATTTT | CASSFEGDQPQHF
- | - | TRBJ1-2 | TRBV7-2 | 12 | TGTGCCAGCAGCATCGACGACTATGGCTACACCTTC | CASSIDDYGYTF
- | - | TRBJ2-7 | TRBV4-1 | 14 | TGCGCCAGCAGCCAAGTGGCCTCCTCCTACGAGCAGTACTTC | CASSQVASSYEQYF
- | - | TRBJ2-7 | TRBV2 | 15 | TGTGCCAGCAGTACAGGGATTGGGGGTTTCTACGAGCAGTACTTC | CASSTGIGGFYEQYF
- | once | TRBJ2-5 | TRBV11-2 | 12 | TGTGCCAGCAGCTTAGTAGGTGAGACCCAGTACTTC | CASSLVGETQYF
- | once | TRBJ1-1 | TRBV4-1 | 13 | TGCGCCAGCAGCCAAAGCCCGGCGGGGGAAGCTTTCTTT | CASSQSPAGEAFF
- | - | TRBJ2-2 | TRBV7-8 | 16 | TGTGCCAGCAGCCTTTCAGGGGGGTCGGCCACCGGGGAGCTGTTTTTT | CASSLSGGSATGELFF
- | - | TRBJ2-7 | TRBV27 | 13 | TGTGCCAGCAGTTTGAAGTCGGCCTACGAGCAGTACTTC | CASSLKSAYEQYF
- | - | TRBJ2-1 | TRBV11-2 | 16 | TGTGCCAGCAGCTTAGGAACTAGAAGCCCCTACAATGAGCAGTTCTTC | CASSLGTRSPYNEQFF
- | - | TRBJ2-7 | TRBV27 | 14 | TGTGCCAGCAGTCCGCTCCGGCAGGGCTACGAGCAGTACTTC | CASSPLRQGYEQYF
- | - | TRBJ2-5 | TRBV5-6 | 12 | TGTGCCAGCAGGGGACTCCAAGAGACCCAGTACTTC | CASRGLQETQYF
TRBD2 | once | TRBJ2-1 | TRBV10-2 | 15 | TGCGCCAGCAGCTCCCTAGCGGGAGGTCACAATGAGCAGTTCTTC | CASSSLAGGHNEQFF
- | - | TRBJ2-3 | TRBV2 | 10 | TGTGCCTTCCGGACAGATACGCAGTATTTT | CAFRTDTQYF
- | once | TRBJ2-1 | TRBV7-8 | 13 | TGTGCCAGCAGCTTAGCAAGTGCTTCTGAGCAGTTCTTC | CASSLASASEQFF
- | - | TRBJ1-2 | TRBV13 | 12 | TGTGCCAGCAGCCTTTTATTAGATGGCTACACCTTC | CASSLLLDGYTF
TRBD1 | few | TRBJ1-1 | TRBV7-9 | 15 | TGTGCCAGCAGCTTAGCGCCAGGGGGGAACACTGAAGCTTTCTTT | CASSLAPGGNTEAFF
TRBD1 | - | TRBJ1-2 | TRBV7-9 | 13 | TGTGCCAGCAGCTCCTGGACAGGGTATGGCTACACCTTC | CASSSWTGYGYTF
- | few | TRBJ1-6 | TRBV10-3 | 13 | TGTGCCATGACTGAGGGGGAGGGTTCACCCCTCCACTTT | CAMTEGEGSPLHF
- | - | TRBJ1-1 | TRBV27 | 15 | TGTGCCAGCAGTTTAGTGGGACTGGTGAACACTGAAGCTTTCTTT | CASSLVGLVNTEAFF
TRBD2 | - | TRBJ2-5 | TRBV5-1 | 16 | TGCGCCAGCAGCCCCGGACTAGCGGCCATCCAAGAGACCCAGTACTTC | CASSPGLAAIQETQYF
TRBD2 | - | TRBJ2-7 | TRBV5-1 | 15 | TGCGCCAGCAGCCCGGGAGCGGGAGCCTCCTACGAGCAGTACTTC | CASSPGAGASYEQYF
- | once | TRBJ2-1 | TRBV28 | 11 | TGTGCCAGCAGCGGGGGAAATGAGCAGTTCTTC | CASSGGNEQFF
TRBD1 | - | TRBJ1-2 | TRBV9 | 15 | TGTGCCAGCAGCGTAGAACAGGGGGTCCCCTATGGCTACACCTTC | CASSVEQGVPYGYTF
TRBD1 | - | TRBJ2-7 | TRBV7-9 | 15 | TGTGCCAGCAGCTTGGGACAGGGTATCTTCTACGAGCAGTACTTC | CASSLGQGIFYEQYF
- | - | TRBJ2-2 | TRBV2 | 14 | TGTGCCAGCGCACAGGGCCTAAACACCGGGGAGCTGTTTTTT | CASAQGLNTGELFF
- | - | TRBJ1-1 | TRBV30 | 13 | TGTGCCTGGAGTGTACTGGGGGGTACTGAAGCTTTCTTT | CAWSVLGGTEAFF
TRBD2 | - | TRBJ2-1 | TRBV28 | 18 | TGTGCCAGCACCCAGACTAGCGGGGCGAGTAGCTCCTACAATGAGCAGTTCTTC | CASTQTSGASSSYNEQFF
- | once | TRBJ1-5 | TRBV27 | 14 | TGTGCCAGCAGTTGGCAGGGAATCAATCAGCCCCAGCATTTT | CASSWQGINQPQHF
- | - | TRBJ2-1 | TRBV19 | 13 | TGTGCCAGTCACCGGGACTGGGACAATGAGCAGTTCTTC | CASHRDWDNEQFF
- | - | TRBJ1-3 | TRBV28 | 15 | TGTGCCAGCAGTTTATTTCTGGAACCTGGAAACACCATATATTTT | CASSLFLEPGNTIYF
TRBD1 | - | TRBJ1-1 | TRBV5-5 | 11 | TGTGCCAGCAGCCTCGGACAGGGGGCTTTCTTT | CASSLGQGAFF
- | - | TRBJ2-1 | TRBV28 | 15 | TGTGCCAGCAGCCCCCCTGAGGGGTACTACAATGAGCAGTTCTTC | CASSPPEGYYNEQFF
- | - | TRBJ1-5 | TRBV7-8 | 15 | TGTGCCAGCACCGTGGGCACCGATAGCAATCAGCCCCAGCATTTT | CASTVGTDSNQPQHF
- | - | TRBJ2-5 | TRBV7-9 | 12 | TGTGCCAGCAGCTTAGAGCAAGAGACCCAGTACTTC | CASSLEQETQYF
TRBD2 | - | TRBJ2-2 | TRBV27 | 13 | TGTGCCAGCAGCCCGGGGGGGGCCGGGGAGCTGTTTTTT | CASSPGGAGELFF